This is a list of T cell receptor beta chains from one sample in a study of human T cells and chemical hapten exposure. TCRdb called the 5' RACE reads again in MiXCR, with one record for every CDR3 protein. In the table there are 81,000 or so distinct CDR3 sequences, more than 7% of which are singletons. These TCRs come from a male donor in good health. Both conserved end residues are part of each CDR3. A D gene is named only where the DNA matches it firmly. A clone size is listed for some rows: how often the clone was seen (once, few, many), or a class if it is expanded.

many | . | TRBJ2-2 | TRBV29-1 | TGCAGCGTTGAAGGGAGGGGGCTGACCGGGGAGCTGTTTTTT | CSVEGRGLTGELFF
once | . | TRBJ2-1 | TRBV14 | TGTGCCAGCAGCCAAGTTGCGCATGAGCAGTTCTTC | CASSQVAHEQFF
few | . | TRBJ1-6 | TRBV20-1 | TGCAGTGCCTCCGGAAATCACAGGGTAGCGGATTCACCCCTCCACTTT | CSASGNHRVADSPLHF
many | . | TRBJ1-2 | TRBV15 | TGTGCCGCCGGGCAGGCTTCTAACTATGGCTACACCTTC | CAAGQASNYGYTF
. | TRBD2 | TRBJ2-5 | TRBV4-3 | TGCGCCAGCAGCCAAGATCTTCTAGCGGGGGGGCCAGAGACCCAGTACTTC | CASSQDLLAGGPETQYF
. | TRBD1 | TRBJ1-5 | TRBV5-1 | TGCGCCAGCAGCCTAAGGACAGGGGGCGACCAGCCCCAGCATTTT | CASSLRTGGDQPQHF
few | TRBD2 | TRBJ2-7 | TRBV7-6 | TGTGCCAGCACCCACGGGGGGGGCGAGCAGTACTTC | CASTHGGGEQYF
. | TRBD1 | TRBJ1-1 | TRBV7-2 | TGTGCCAGCAGCGTACGGACAGGGAACACTGAAGCTTTCTTT | CASSVRTGNTEAFF
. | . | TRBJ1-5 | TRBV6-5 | TGTGCCAGCAGTTACTCGAAGGGCAATCAGCCCCAGCATTTT | CASSYSKGNQPQHF
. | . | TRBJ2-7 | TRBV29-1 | TGCAGCGTTGGGGGCGACGGCGCCTACGAGCAGTACTTC | CSVGGDGAYEQYF
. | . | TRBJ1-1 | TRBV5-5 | TGTGCCAGCAGCTTCACAGGTGAAGCTTTCTTT | CASSFTGEAFF
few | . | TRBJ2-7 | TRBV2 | TGTGCCAGCAGTGACCCCGCGGGGTCCTACGAGCAGTACTTC | CASSDPAGSYEQYF
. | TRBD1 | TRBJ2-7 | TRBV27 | TGTGCCAGCAGGGCTACAGACAGGGTTTGTCCCTACGAGCAGTACTTC | CASRATDRVCPYEQYF
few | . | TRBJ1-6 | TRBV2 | TGTGCCACCCAACGACAGGTCTATAATTCACCCCTCCACTTT | CATQRQVYNSPLHF
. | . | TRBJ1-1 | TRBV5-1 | TGCGCCAGCAGGGAGGGGATGAACACTGAAGCTTTCTTT | CASREGMNTEAFF
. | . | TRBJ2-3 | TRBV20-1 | TGCAGTGCTAGGGGGGGGGCATCAGATACGCAGTATTTT | CSARGGASDTQYF
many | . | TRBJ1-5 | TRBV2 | TGTGCCAGCAGTGAGTTTTATAGCAATCAGCCCCAGCATTTT | CASSEFYSNQPQHF
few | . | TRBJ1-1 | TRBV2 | TGTGCCAGCAATCCAGGGGCTACGAACACTGAAGCTTTCTTT | CASNPGATNTEAFF
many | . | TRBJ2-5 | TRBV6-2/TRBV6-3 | TGTGCCAGCAGCCCAGACGGAATACTACAGACCCAGTACTTC | CASSPDGILQTQYF
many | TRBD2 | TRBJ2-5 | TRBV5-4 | TGTGCCAGCAGCCGGGGGGAGGGAAGAGGAGAGACCCAGTACTTC | CASSRGEGRGETQYF
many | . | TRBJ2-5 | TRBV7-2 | TGTGCCAGCAGCTCCCTGGTCCGGCTGACTAGTATTGAGACCCAGTACTTC | CASSSLVRLTSIETQYF
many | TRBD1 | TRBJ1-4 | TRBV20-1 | TGCAGGCCCCTTGACAGGGGGCTAGAAAAACTGTTTTTT | CRPLDRGLEKLFF
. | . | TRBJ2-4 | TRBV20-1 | TGCAGTGCGCGGGACAGATTAGCCAAAAACATTCAGTACTTC | CSARDRLAKNIQYF
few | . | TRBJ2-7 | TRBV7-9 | TGTGCCAGCAGCCTCCAAAAGGTGACAGGTACCTACGAGCAGTACTTC | CASSLQKVTGTYEQYF
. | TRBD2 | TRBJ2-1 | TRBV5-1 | TGCGCCAGCAGTTCGGGACTAGGTACCGCCAATGAGCAGTTCTTC | CASSSGLGTANEQFF
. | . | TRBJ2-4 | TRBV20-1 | TGCAGTGCTAGAGCCCTAGGGGGAGAAAAAAACATTCAGTACTTC | CSARALGGEKNIQYF
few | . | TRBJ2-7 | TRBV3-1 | TGTGCCAGCAGCCAAGACACCTACGAGCAGTACTTC | CASSQDTYEQYF
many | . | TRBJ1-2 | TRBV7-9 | TGTGCCAGCAGTTCCCCGGGCACCCAGTCCTCTAACTATGGCTACACCTTC | CASSSPGTQSSNYGYTF
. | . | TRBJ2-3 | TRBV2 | TGTGCCAGCAAGGTAGATACGCAGTATTTT | CASKVDTQYF
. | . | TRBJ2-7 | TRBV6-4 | TGTGCCAGCAGTGACTCGGCAGGTGGCGAGCAGTACTTC | CASSDSAGGEQYF
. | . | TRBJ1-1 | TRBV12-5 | TGTGCTAGTGGTTTGACCAGGGTTTCCACTGAAGCTTTCTTT | CASGLTRVSTEAFF
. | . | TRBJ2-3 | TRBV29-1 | TGCAGCGTTGAAGAGAGGATTGGGGCTCAACTCACAGATACGCAGTATTTT | CSVEERIGAQLTDTQYF
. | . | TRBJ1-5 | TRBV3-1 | TGTGCCAGCAGCCAACAGGGCGGCGGCAATCAGCCCCAGCATTTT | CASSQQGGGNQPQHF
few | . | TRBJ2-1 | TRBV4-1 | TGCGCCAGCAGCCAAGAAAGGATAAGGAGTGATAGCGGTTTATACAATGAGCAGTTCTTC | CASSQERIRSDSGLYNEQFF
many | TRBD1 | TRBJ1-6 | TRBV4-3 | TGCGCCAGCAGCCAAGATCAGGGGGCGCGTAATTCACCCCTCCACTTT | CASSQDQGARNSPLHF
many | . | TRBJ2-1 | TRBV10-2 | TGCGCCAGCAGCCCGGCCCAAAGCAATGAGCAGTTCTTC | CASSPAQSNEQFF
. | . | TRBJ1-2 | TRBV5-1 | TGCGCCAGCAGCTTGGGAATCGTCTATGGCTACACCTTC | CASSLGIVYGYTF
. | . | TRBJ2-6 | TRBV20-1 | TGCAGTGCTAGAGATAAAGGAGGGAAAGGCTCTGGGGCCAACGTCCTGACTTTC | CSARDKGGKGSGANVLTF
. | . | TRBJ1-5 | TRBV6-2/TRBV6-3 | TGTGCCAGCAGTTACTCGGGTTTCGGAAATCAGCCCCAGCATTTT | CASSYSGFGNQPQHF